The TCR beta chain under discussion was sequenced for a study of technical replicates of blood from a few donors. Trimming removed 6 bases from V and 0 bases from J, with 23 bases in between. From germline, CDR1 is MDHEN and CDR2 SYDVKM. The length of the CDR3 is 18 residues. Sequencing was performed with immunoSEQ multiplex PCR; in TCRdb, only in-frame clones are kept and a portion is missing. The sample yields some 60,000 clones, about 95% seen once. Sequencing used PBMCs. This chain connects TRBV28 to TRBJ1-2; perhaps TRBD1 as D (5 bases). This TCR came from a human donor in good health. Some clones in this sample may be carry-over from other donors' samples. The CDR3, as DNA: TGTGCCAGCAGCCGGGCGGGTGTGGGGGGAAGCGCTAACTATGGCTACACCTTC. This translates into CASSRAGVGGSANYGYTF.